This TCR beta chain emerged from a study of cytomegalovirus exposure and HLA in healthy donors. Notes on the study in general: Reported performance of the classifier showed diagnosis of cytomegalovirus status with high specificity and sensitivity. The study listed roughly 160 cytomegalovirus-associated TCR beta chains.

Comment on this clone: The target antigen is unknown. The same CDR3 arises from other DNA sequences in this sample as well.

The ends lost 4 bases at V and 2 bases at J; junction bases unmatched: 7. The CDR3 totals 16 residues. The germline gives CDR1 SGDLS, CDR2 YYNGEE. With 60 Vbeta and 13 Jbeta primers, the PCR was carried out. Repertoires were generated with immunoSEQ multiplex PCR, while TCRdb's copy carries only in-frame clones and drops some. The sample holds 98,000 or so clones, about 80% seen once. The chain couples TRBV9 to TRBJ2-1; 9 nucleotides align to TRBD1. Sequenced material: PBMCs. This TCR came from a man in his forties in good health and CMV-seronegative. The CDR3 sequence: CASSTRQGDPYNEQFF. CDR3 sequence (DNA): TGTGCCAGCAGCACCCGACAGGGGGATCCCTACAATGAGCAGTTCTTC.